These 28 T cell receptor beta chains were sequenced from one sample in a study of Graves' ophthalmopathy and Graves' hyperthyroidism. CDR3 regions of TCR beta were amplified from RNA transcripts. The first round was an RT-PCR with HTBI primers, and the second round was a multiplex PCR. TCRdb re-derived calls from the multiplex PCR reads in MiXCR, one entry per CDR3 protein. The sample gives 650,000 to 800,000 distinct CDR3 sequences, roughly 41% of which show up once; 3% to 3.5% is in the top ten. The sequencing input was peripheral blood. All receptors come from an adult man with Graves' ophthalmopathy.

In this sample, this clonotype turned up many times. V usage is TRBV2 and J usage is TRBJ2-2; TRBD1 agrees at 8 bases. V lost 0 bases and J lost 4; bases outside the gene matches: 1. CDR1 is SNHLY, CDR2 FYNNEI, per germline. The CDR3 spans 15 residues. CDR3 region: CASSEADRVTGELFF. CDR3 coding DNA: TGTGCCAGCAGTGAAGCGGACAGGGTCACCGGGGAGCTGTTTTTT.

V gene TRBV7-7 combines with J gene TRBJ2-5; D ambiguous. The CDR3 extends over 12 amino acids. CDR1 and CDR2 (germline): SSHAT, FNYEAQ (reference sequence). The CDR3 spells CARDWKGETQYF. CDR3 coding DNA: TGTGCTAGAGATTGGAAGGGAGAGACCCAGTACTTC.

The table lists this clonotype with many counts. This rearrangement joins TRBV7-9 to TRBJ2-6; no definite D call. The CDR3 has 16 amino acids. Germline assignment: CDR1 SEHNR and CDR2 FQNEAQ (reference sequence). The V and J ends lost 0 bases and 0 bases respectively, with 6 bases between them. CDR3 DNA: TGTGCCAGCAGCTTAGCGATGACCTCTGGGGCCAACGTCCTGACTTTC. It translates to CASSLAMTSGANVLTF.

V gene TRBV7-9 combines with J gene TRBJ1-2; unclear D gene. CDR3 length: 12 amino acids. V was trimmed by 4 bases and J by 5 bases, leaving 8 bases between them. CDR1 SEHNR and CDR2 FQNEAQ come from the germline V gene (reference sequence). CDR3 nucleotide sequence: TGTGCCAGCAGCTCCATAGCGTATGGCTACACCTTC. It encodes CASSSIAYGYTF.

V and J are TRBV7-6 and TRBJ1-2; possibly TRBD1 for D (5 bases). This CDR3 is built from 20 residues. V was cut by 2 bases and J by 0 bases, with 25 bases left in between. Per germline, CDR1 SGHVS and CDR2 FNYEAQ. CDR3 loop: CASSLLVKLARGRTNYGYTF. CDR3 DNA: TGTGCCAGCAGCTTATTGGTTAAGTTGGCTAGGGGCCGTACTAACTATGGCTACACCTTC. Variable domain in full (rest from reference TRBV7-6 and TRBJ1-2): GAGVSQSPRYKVTKRGQDVALRCDPISGHVSLYWYRQALGQGPEFLTYFNYEAQQDKSGLPNDRFSAERPEGSISTLTIQRTEQRDSAMYRCASSLLVKLARGRTNYGYTFGSGTRLTVV.

The V gene is TRBV7-9, the J gene TRBJ1-3; maybe TRBD1 (5 bases). Germline V gene sequence: CDR1 SEHNR, CDR2 FQNEAQ (reference sequence). V gave up 5 bases and J gave up 10 bases, with 9 bases separating them. The CDR3 sequence is 11 residues long. CDR3 loop: CASSPDNTIYF. The CDR3 DNA reads TGTGCCAGCAGCCCGGACAATACCATATATTTT.

The V and J genes are TRBV28 and TRBJ1-2, with D maybe TRBD1 (5 bases). V gave up 1 base and J gave up 6 bases, with 12 bases separating them. Per the germline V gene, CDR1 is MDHEN and CDR2 is SYDVKM. The CDR3 has 14 amino acids. CDR3 in amino acids: CASSLFPGRDGYTF. The CDR3 DNA follows: TGTGCCAGCAGTTTATTCCCAGGGAGGGATGGCTACACCTTC.

The chain uses TRBV20-1 and TRBJ2-3; 9 bases fit TRBD2. Unmatched junction bases numbered 4, after V lost 4 bases and J lost 2 bases. The V gene's germline CDR1 is DFQATT and CDR2 SNEGSKA (reference sequence). This CDR3 spans 14 amino acids. CDR3 sequence: CSAKLAGTTDTQYF. In DNA, the CDR3 is TGCAGTGCTAAGCTAGCGGGGACCACAGATACGCAGTATTTT.

The chain carries TRBV7-9 and TRBJ2-7; D is unresolved. CDR1 is SEHNR and CDR2 is FQNEAQ in the germline V gene (reference sequence). V lost 5 bases and J 0 bases, leaving 11 bases between the germline ends. The CDR3 has 14 amino acids. CDR3 loop: CASSAGFSSYEQYF. The CDR3 DNA sequence: TGTGCCAGCAGCGCCGGATTTAGCTCCTACGAGCAGTACTTC.

This clonotype was observed a few times. The V call is TRBV2, the J call TRBJ1-4; D unclear. In germline, CDR1 is SNHLY, CDR2 FYNNEI. This CDR3 is 13 amino acids long. Trimming left V 7 bases short and J 4 bases short, with 10 bases between. CDR3 in amino acids: CASKSVDNEKLFF. Written as DNA, the CDR3 is TGTGCCAGCAAATCCGTGGATAATGAAAAACTGTTTTTT.

This clonotype was counted at least ten times. The chain links TRBV6-5 to TRBJ1-1, with D perhaps TRBD1 (5 bases). Germline CDR1 MNHEY, CDR2 SVGAGI. The germline V and J ends were trimmed by 6 bases and 11 bases, with 19 bases remaining between them. The CDR3 sequence is 13 residues long. The CDR3 loop reads CASSARGLLWAFF. As DNA, the CDR3 is TGTGCCAGCAGCGCGAGGGGTTTATTATGGGCTTTCTTT.

This chain joins TRBV15 and TRBJ2-5; 7 nucleotides align to TRBD1. Germline V lookup: CDR1 LNHNV, CDR2 YYDKDF (reference sequence). This CDR3 comprises 13 residues. The J segment lost 4 bases and the V segment lost 5 bases, leaving 4 bases of the junction unmatched. DNA for the CDR3: TGTGCCACCAGCGGTACAGGGGTAGAGACCCAGTACTTC. It encodes CATSGTGVETQYF.

As to this clonotype: A much larger clone lies a single base off, so this may be a read error. The V call is TRBV7-2, the J call TRBJ1-4, with D unclear. CDR1 is SGHTA, CDR2 FQGNSA, per germline. This CDR3 region has 11 residues. V lost 4 bases, J lost 8 bases, and 5 bases lay in between. CDR3 DNA: TGTGCCAGCAGCTGGGAGGAAAAACTGTTTTTT. Its translation: CASSWEEKLFF.

V and J are TRBV9 and TRBJ2-7, with a weak D call TRBD2 (6 bases). Germline V lookup: CDR1 SGDLS, CDR2 YYNGEE. This CDR3 is built from 18 residues. Trimming removed 2 bases from V and 0 bases from J, with 21 bases in between. The CDR3 DNA sequence: TGTGCCAGCAGCGTCTCCGAGATTGGAGGGAGTAACTCCTACGAGCAGTACTTC. Its translation is CASSVSEIGGSNSYEQYF.

The table lists this clonotype with many counts. The rearrangement joins TRBV19 to TRBJ1-5; a possible D gene is TRBD1 (5 bases). Per the germline V gene, CDR1 is LNHDA and CDR2 is SQIVND (reference sequence). The CDR3 contains 13 residues. The V end lost 7 bases, the J end lost 6 bases, and 13 bases lay between the germline ends. CDR3 nucleotides: TGTGCCAGTAATCGACAGCGTGGTCAGCCCCAGCATTTT. This gives the protein CASNRQRGQPQHF.

The gene calls are TRBV10-3 and TRBJ1-2; a possible D gene is TRBD1 (6 bases). V was shortened by 0 bases and J by 6 bases, with 17 bases between the two germline ends. Germline CDR1 reads ENHRY; CDR2 reads SYGVKD. This CDR3 contains 16 residues. DNA for the CDR3: TGTGCCATCAGTGAGTCGAACAGGGAGATTTTGGATGGCTACACCTTC. This gives the protein CAISESNREILDGYTF.

The V call is TRBV9, the J call TRBJ2-7, with 7 bases matching TRBD1. Trimming took 0 bases from V and 4 from J; bases not matched to a gene: 7. The CDR3 totals 15 residues. Germline-derived CDR1 and CDR2 are SGDLS and YYNGEE. CDR3 in DNA: TGTGCCAGCAGCGTAGAGAACAGGGGAGAGTACGAGCAGTACTTC. The encoded protein is CASSVENRGEYEQYF.

In its sample, this clonotype was seen a few times. The chain combines TRBV20-1 with TRBJ2-5; 10 positions agree with TRBD2. The germline V gene encodes CDR1 DFQATT and CDR2 SNEGSKA (reference sequence). This CDR3 spans 16 amino acids. Germline trimming cut 3 bases from V and 4 bases from J; bases unmatched to any gene: 11. The CDR3, as DNA: TGCAGTGCTAGTGACTGGCTAGCGGGAGTACGAGAGACCCAGTACTTC. As protein: CSASDWLAGVRETQYF.

This clonotype was observed at least ten times. The V and J genes are TRBV10-3 and TRBJ1-1; a weak D match, TRBD1 (5 bases). The CDR3 is made up of 15 amino acids. V was pared by 0 bases and J by 4 bases, with 12 bases between. Germline V lookup: CDR1 ENHRY, CDR2 SYGVKD. CDR3 DNA: TGTGCCATCAGTGAGTCTTCAGGGTATGGCACTGAAGCTTTCTTT. It translates to CAISESSGYGTEAFF.

This clonotype occurred once. The rearrangement joins TRBV10-3 to TRBJ2-7; D unresolved. V lost 7 bases and J lost 1, with 14 bases in between. Germline loops: CDR1 ENHRY, CDR2 SYGVKD. This CDR3 has 14 amino acids. The CDR3 DNA reads as TGTGCCATCAAGATGGAGCTGAGTTCCTACGAGCAGTACTTC. This encodes CAIKMELSSYEQYF.

The CDR3 region is CASSPSGTSGRGGNEQFF. The CDR3 bases are TGTGCCAGCAGCCCATCCGGGACTAGCGGGAGGGGCGGAAATGAGCAGTTCTTC. V gene TRBV9 combines with J gene TRBJ2-7; 16 bases map to TRBD2. The J call is in doubt because the DNA end fits TRBJ2-1 better. This CDR3 is built from 18 residues. Per the germline V gene, CDR1 is SGDLS and CDR2 is YYNGEE.

This clonotype was seen at least ten times. The chain employs TRBV3-1 and TRBJ2-6; D gene unclear. Between the trimmed V and J ends, which lost 3 bases and 0 bases, there was a span of 6 bases. CDR1 is LGHDT and CDR2 is YNNKEL in the germline V gene (reference sequence). CDR3 length: 15 residues. This CDR3 reads CASSHHFSGANVLTF. The DNA for the CDR3 is TGTGCCAGCAGCCACCACTTCTCTGGGGCCAACGTCCTGACTTTC.

The chain couples TRBV25-1 to TRBJ2-5; 7 nucleotides line up with TRBD2. The CDR3 contains 16 residues. V trimming: 4 bases; J trimming: 5 bases; junction bases outside the gene matches: 13. Germline CDR1 MGHDK, CDR2 SYGVNS. The CDR3 DNA follows: TGTGCCAGCAGTGCCACTGGGGGGGGGAAGTCGGAGACCCAGTACTTC. Its translation: CASSATGGGKSETQYF. Complete variable domain (other parts from reference TRBV25-1 and TRBJ2-5): EADIYQTPRYLVIGTGKKITLECSQTMGHDKMYWYQQDPGMELHLIHYSYGVNSTEKGDLSSESTVSRIRTEHFPLTLESARPSHTSQYLCASSATGGGKSETQYFGPGTRLLVL.

This clonotype came up many times. The junction departs from germline at one end; a sequencing error may be responsible. V is TRBV7-9 and J is TRBJ1-1, with D hard to call. The germline CDR1 and CDR2 sequences are SEHNR and FQNEAQ (reference sequence). This CDR3 spans 14 amino acids. CDR3 bases: TGCGCCAGCAGCCTAGATACGGCGAACACTGAAGCTTTCTTT. It is translated as CASSLDTANTEAFF.

This clonotype was counted at least ten times. DNA of the CDR3: TGTGCCAGCAGTAACCTAGCGGGTGGGGGAGAGACCCAGTACTTC. Translation gives CASSNLAGGGETQYF. V usage is TRBV7-6 and J usage is TRBJ2-5; 8 bases map to TRBD2. The CDR3 sequence is 15 residues long. V gave up 6 bases and J gave up 4 bases; unmatched junction bases: 10. Per germline, CDR1 SGHVS and CDR2 FNYEAQ.

Many counts were recorded for this clonotype. This chain connects TRBV6-5 to TRBJ1-6; no clear D. The V gene lost 1 base and the J gene lost 8 bases, with 6 bases spanning the gap. The CDR3 runs to 13 residues. Germline V gives CDR1 MNHEY, CDR2 SVGAGI. The CDR3 loop is CASSYFADSPLHF. CDR3 coding DNA: TGTGCCAGCAGTTACTTCGCGGATTCACCCCTCCACTTT.

The table lists this clonotype with a few counts. The germline gene is not matched at one end of the junction; a read error may be the cause. The chain combines TRBV10-3 with TRBJ1-2, with a possible D match to TRBD1 (6 bases). The CDR3 is 14 residues long. Germline V lookup: CDR1 ENHRY, CDR2 SYGVKD. CDR3 in amino acids: CASSYSERGNGYTF. CDR3 bases: TGTGCCAGCAGTTACTCGGAGAGGGGGAATGGCTACACCTTC.

Comment on this clonotype: Just one base apart from a much larger clone, this may be a read error. No conserved phenylalanine or tryptophan is present at the end of the CDR3, so a read error is the likely explanation. The gene calls are TRBV19 and TRBJ1-1; 8 nucleotides line up with TRBD1. Looked up from germline, CDR1 is LNHDA and CDR2 is SQIVND (reference sequence). The CDR3 consists of 15 residues. The trim removed 5 bases at V and 3 bases at J, leaving 8 bases unmatched. The DNA of the CDR3 is TGTGCCAGTAGTTTGGCAGGGGGCATGTACACTGAAGCTTTCCTT. Amino acid sequence: CASSLAGGMYTEAFL.